The source of this T cell receptor beta chain is a study of persistence of HIV-infected CD4 T cells. Study observations and caveats: Rare CMV-responding cells carrying HIV-1 proviruses were not analyzed separately for TCR. Antigen-responding cells were enriched for degenerate expanded CDR3beta sequences.

Worth noting for this clone: The antigen is not known.

This was the immunoSEQ version 4 assay in survey mode. Some clones are missing from TCRdb's copy, which holds only in-frame ones; the method was immunoSEQ multiplex PCR. The table has approximately 34,000 clones, roughly 82% seen once. The stimulus was an HIV-1 Gag 15-mer peptide pool, 1 ug/peptide/mL. Memory cells lacking CD40L and CD69 with high CD45RO were sorted. Donors had CD4+ T cell counts above 400 cells/uL and were CMV-seropositive. PBMCs were depleted of CD8+ T cells before stimulation. From germline, CDR1 is SGHTA and CDR2 FQGTGA. The CDR3 has 15 amino acids. Trimming took off 0 bases at V and 2 bases at J, with 9 bases between the two ends.

The material was CD4+ T cells sorted from PBMCs after 18-hour stimulation, obtained from a patient who received antiretroviral therapy. V gene TRBV7-3 combines with J gene TRBJ2-3, with D uncertain. The TCR comes from an adult woman with HIV who was CMV-seropositive. CDR3 in DNA: TGTGCCAGCAGCTTAACACCGGGTCCCACAGATACGCAGTATTTT. Its translation is CASSLTPGPTDTQYF. Using reference TRBV7-3 and TRBJ2-3 for the parts outside the CDR3, the full variable domain is GAGVSQTPSNKVTEKGKYVELRCDPISGHTALYWYRQSLGQGPEFLIYFQGTGAADDSGLPNDRFFAVRPEGSVSTLKIQRTERGDSAVYLCASSLTPGPTDTQYFGPGTRLTVL.